The present T cell receptor (beta chain) was sequenced within a study of Graves' ophthalmopathy and Graves' hyperthyroidism. Findings of the study overall: A model of 13 signatures distinguished ophthalmopathy from stable hyperthyroidism at 87.88% sensitivity and 65% to 84% specificity. Also, most clonotypes expanded in the thyroid above 0.001 frequency appeared in blood.

RNA transcripts served as template for amplifying TCR beta CDR3 sequences. The library came from an HTBI-primed first-round RT-PCR and a second-round multiplex PCR. TCRdb re-derived calls from the multiplex PCR reads in MiXCR, one entry per CDR3 protein. The sample records about 480,000 distinct CDR3 sequences, 13% to 15% being singletons. CDR3 length: 13 residues. V was clipped by 10 bases and J by 9 bases; unmatched bases: 11. In germline, CDR1 is MNHNS, CDR2 SASEGT. This clonotype was seen at least ten times. Antigen unknown. Ophthalmopathy donors showed moderate-to-severe activity, CAS ≥3, NOSPECS ≥4 and a duration under 3 months. Establishment of the diagnosis relied upon clinical symptoms, serum thyroxine, TRAb, thyroid ultrasound and orbital computed tomography.

The sequence was obtained from a woman aged 30 to 39 with Graves' ophthalmopathy. The chain recombines TRBV6-1 with TRBJ2-2, with TRBD1 identical over 7 bases. The sequenced sample consisted of blood. The CDR3 loop reads CAIQQGQGRELFF. CDR3 sequence (DNA): TGTGCCATCCAACAGGGGCAGGGGCGGGAGCTGTTTTTT.